The clone carrying this T cell receptor (beta chain) was counted a few times. The V gene lost 2 bases and the J gene lost 7 bases, with 12 bases spanning the gap. The germline gives CDR1 MGHRA, CDR2 YSYEKL. The CDR3 spans 14 residues. Assembly of TCR beta libraries relied on iRepertoire HTBI primers together with Arm-PCR of CDR3 regions. TCRdb reprocessed the multiplex PCR reads via MiXCR and lists one record per CDR3 protein. Of a few hundred thousand distinct CDR3 sequences in the sample, 16% are singletons; the top ten hold around 27%. The data stem from a study of regulatory T cells in long-lasting Graves disease. Time point reported: newly diagnosed GD, antithyroid drugs for less than 3 months. RNA isolated from PBMCs was used to make the TCR library. These same data were also listed under a study on T cells in Graves' hyperthyroidism and ophthalmopathy.

The TCR comes from a man in his forties with Graves disease. The chain has TRBV4-1 and TRBJ1-5; D unresolved. This sample comprised peripheral blood mononuclear cells (PBMCs), obtained at new diagnosis, from a patient treated with antithyroid drugs. The CDR3 coding sequence is TGCGCCAGCAGCCAATCAGGTCCGGGCCAGCCCCAGCATTTT. Residues: CASSQSGPGQPQHF.